Sequencing of this TCR beta chain was carried out in a study of blood T cell repertoires in COVID-19 (dated by TCRdb to the early 2020s). Describing the broader study: Collaborator samples came from the United States, Italy and Spain and covered acute and convalescent phases of COVID-19. The prospective study material was composed of cDNA or gDNA derived from T cells, B-cell-depleted T cells, or PBMCs. Subjects who had been exposed to COVID-19, were actively infected with it, or had recovered from it provided the deeply sampled blood TCRbeta repertoires that made up the dataset. The repertoires were released in a freely available public database intended as a resource for research on the immune response to SARS-CoV-2. Samples were obtained from the ongoing ImmuneRACE study (first 160 participants) and from approximately 1,200 subjects provided by 6 global collaborators. Sample metadata almost always included a de-identified subject ID, COVID-19 status, age in years and sex. Where HLA class I and class II types were available, the types were taken from metadata supplied by the sample provider, not from assay-based typing.

TCRbeta CDR3 regions were amplified from genomic DNA by means of the immunoSEQ Assay, a bias-controlled multiplex PCR. Processing in the source paper ran as follows. The number of nucleated cells in each sample was estimated by amplification of reference gene primers within the assay. To quantify the absolute abundance of each unique TCRbeta CDR3 rearrangement, sequence reads were collapsed and filtered. For each sample, productive Simpson clonality was calculated as the square root of Simpson's diversity index over productive rearrangements. What TCRdb holds here is the immuneACCESS table cut down to in-frame rearrangements. Part of the clones is not present; checked against another copy, under half of the missing clones reflect an unresolved V gene, and the others are unexplained. That table is the source of V, J and clone size, and D and trimming were worked out from the DNA. Recorded for this sample are roughly 120,000 clones; about 90% of them occurred a single time. The ten biggest clones cover about 8% of the sample.

General findings and caveats noted by the study authors: The amount of clinical and demographic metadata varied by source and participant and was provided uncurated.

Another Seattle source contributed samples from volunteer blood donors who had recovered from COVID-19. Whole blood was collected in K2EDTA tubes by collaborating institutions according to the institutions' own protocols. For TCRbeta analysis, collaborator samples were shipped as frozen whole blood, as isolated PBMCs, or as DNA extracted from either sample type. CDR1 and CDR2 were assigned from the germline V gene (reference sequence) as GTSNPN and SVGIG. V gives up 5 bases and J gives up 0 bases, and the segment between their germline ends measures 14 bases. The CDR3 starts with the cysteine, ends with the phenylalanine, and has 15 residues. The DNA shown is the 45-base CDR3, in frame from base 1. A remark on this clone: There is no known antigen for this receptor. Per-base quality was not reported, and no clone a single base away is much larger than it.

The sequence was obtained from a man in his 70s who had recovered from COVID-19. The rearranged chain carries TRBV30 and TRBJ1-3; the D gene is perhaps TRBD1, on 5 matching bases. Sequencing was carried out using peripheral blood. The nucleotide sequence reads TGTGCCTGGCATCGACAGACTTCCTCTGGAAACACCATATATTTT. This encodes CAWHRQTSSGNTIYF.